Listed below are T cell receptor beta chains from one sample, sequenced in a study of CD8+CD57+ T cells in acquired aplastic anemia. From the reads, TCRdb called clonotypes with MiXCR, one entry per CDR3 protein. The sample comprises 160,000 or so distinct CDR3 sequences, around 47% of which are singletons, and under 3.5% rests with the top ten. Sequencing used sorted CD4+, CD8+, or CD8+CD57+ T cells (not recorded which) from PBMCs. All receptors come from a human donor with aplastic anemia. CDR3s include the opening cysteine and the closing phenylalanine or tryptophan. Each record gives: V gene, J gene, clone size, CDR3 protein. The size field is filled for only some rows; it gives once, few, many or a size class.

v_gene: TRBV20-1
j_gene: TRBJ2-7
abundance: NA
CDR3aa: CSARKGLASYEQYF

v_gene: TRBV28
j_gene: TRBJ1-2
abundance: many
CDR3aa: CASSPRMEGYTF

v_gene: TRBV9
j_gene: TRBJ2-3
abundance: many
CDR3aa: CASSPRGVGTDTQYF

v_gene: TRBV10-3
j_gene: TRBJ2-7
abundance: few
CDR3aa: CAISVDRVEQYF

v_gene: TRBV19
j_gene: TRBJ1-5
abundance: many
CDR3aa: CASSERAGDQPQHF

v_gene: TRBV4-2
j_gene: TRBJ1-5
abundance: many
CDR3aa: CASSPGQTQGQPQHF

v_gene: TRBV7-6
j_gene: TRBJ2-5
abundance: many
CDR3aa: CASSSPGQSQETQYF

v_gene: TRBV29-1
j_gene: TRBJ2-1
abundance: NA
CDR3aa: CSDIRDSYNEQFF

v_gene: TRBV29-1
j_gene: TRBJ1-3
abundance: many
CDR3aa: CSGREGGSSGNTIYF

v_gene: TRBV29-1
j_gene: TRBJ2-2
abundance: many
CDR3aa: CSAETGRPGELFF

v_gene: TRBV5-1
j_gene: TRBJ1-4
abundance: many
CDR3aa: CASSSDTTNEKLFF

v_gene: TRBV5-4
j_gene: TRBJ1-2
abundance: NA
CDR3aa: CASRPDRGYGYTF

v_gene: TRBV9
j_gene: TRBJ1-3
abundance: NA
CDR3aa: CASSVEGSSGNAIYF

v_gene: TRBV15
j_gene: TRBJ1-6
abundance: NA
CDR3aa: CATSREGRVGSPLHF

v_gene: TRBV14
j_gene: TRBJ2-2
abundance: many
CDR3aa: CASSLRGGIGELFF

v_gene: TRBV3-1
j_gene: TRBJ1-2
abundance: few
CDR3aa: CASSVQGALAYGYTF

v_gene: TRBV2
j_gene: TRBJ1-1
abundance: many
CDR3aa: CASSGKGGTVGNTEAFF

v_gene: TRBV7-2
j_gene: TRBJ2-7
abundance: many
CDR3aa: CASSLTGQGIEQYF

v_gene: TRBV20-1
j_gene: TRBJ2-3
abundance: many
CDR3aa: CSVQAPSQSAQYF

v_gene: TRBV18
j_gene: TRBJ2-7
abundance: few
CDR3aa: CASSADRGPSYEQYF